The source of this T cell receptor (beta chain) is a study of blood T cells in healthy people across ages. The study, taken as a whole, reports: TCR beta diversity tracked closely with naive T cell percentage.

In this sample, this clonotype turned up a few times. The antigen is unknown. At one end, the junction sequence differs from germline, possibly due to a read error. The second PCR ran roughly 6 to 11 cycles with a sample-barcoded 5' primer and J-beta primers. Via MiXCR, TCRdb re-called the 5' RACE reads, giving one row per CDR3 protein. The repertoire holds about 1.6 million distinct CDR3 sequences, about 31% seen once, with around 11% in the top ten. Extracted total RNA amounted to at least 5.5 micrograms for each sample. The CDR3 consists of 15 residues. Germline V gene lookup returns CDR1 SEHNR and CDR2 FQNEAQ (reference sequence).

Sequences were obtained from blood. The chain employs TRBV7-9 and TRBJ2-1; 7 bases line up with TRBD1. The sequence was obtained from a woman aged 25 to 39 in good health. The CDR3 loop reads CASSIPRDSYNEQFF. The CDR3 DNA sequence: TGTGCCAGCAGCATCCCAAGGGACAGCTACAATGAACAGTTCTTC.